This TCR beta chain was sequenced during a study of blood T cell repertoires in COVID-19. As for the study in general: Spain, Italy and the United States supplied samples that represented acute and convalescent COVID-19.

CDR3 size: 13 residues. Trimming cost V 1 base and J 2 bases, with 5 bases left between them. Germline values: CDR1 SGHTA, CDR2 FQGNSA. Profiled with immunoSEQ multiplex PCR; TCRdb holds only in-frame clones, not every one. The data hold tens of thousands of clones, with around nine tenths observed a single time. This TCR derives from a human donor in a cohort sampled during active COVID-19. Sequences were obtained from peripheral blood. The chain employs TRBV7-2 and TRBJ1-1; no clear D gene. The CDR3 sequence: CASSLVPNTEAFF. CDR3 DNA sequence: TGTGCCAGCAGCTTAGTCCCAAACACTGAAGCTTTCTTT.